Each of the 5 T cell receptor beta chains below was sequenced from the same sample in a study of cytomegalovirus exposure and HLA in healthy donors. Primers: 60 Vbeta forward and 13 Jbeta reverse. Produced via immunoSEQ multiplex PCR; TCRdb's table is partial and in-frame only. The sample records fewer than 250,000 clones, approximately 77% being singletons. Sequenced material: PBMCs. Source of these receptors: a middle-aged man in good health and CMV-seropositive.

The chain employs TRBV2 and TRBJ1-1; 7 positions match TRBD1. With 7 bases clipped from V and 4 bases from J, the junction kept 6 bases outside the gene matches. Germline V gene lookup returns CDR1 SNHLY and CDR2 FYNNEI. The CDR3 length is 13 residues. CDR3 loop: CASKGQMSTEAFF. CDR3 DNA: TGTGCCAGCAAGGGACAGATGAGCACTGAAGCTTTCTTT. The full variable domain, rest sourced from reference TRBV2 and TRBJ1-1, is EPEVTQTPSHQVTQMGQEVILRCVPISNHLYFYWYRQILGQKVEFLVSFYNNEISEKSEIFDDQFSVERPDGSNFTLKIRSTKLEDSAMYFCASKGQMSTEAFFGQGTRLTVV.

The rearrangement uses TRBV4-3 and TRBJ2-5; 13 bases fit TRBD2. Trimming removed 4 bases from V and 4 bases from J; junction bases left unmatched: 9. The CDR3 has 17 amino acids. Germline lookup yields CDR1 LGHNA and CDR2 YSLEER. CDR3 sequence: CASSPRLAGGGLETQYF. The CDR3, as DNA: TGCGCCAGCAGCCCGCGACTAGCGGGAGGCGGCTTAGAGACCCAGTACTTC.

The J gene is TRBJ1-1, the V gene TRBV29-1; TRBD1 matches 7 bases. This CDR3 contains 10 residues. Unmatched junction bases numbered 7, after V lost 7 bases and J lost 11 bases. CDR1 SQVTM and CDR2 ANQGSEA come from the germline V gene. In DNA form, the CDR3 reads TGCAGCGCGAGCACAGGGGTTGCTTTCTTT. It translates to CSASTGVAFF.

The chain combines TRBV5-1 with TRBJ1-1, with 9 nucleotides matching TRBD1. CDR3 size: 17 residues. V trimming: 0 bases; J trimming: 0 bases; junction bases outside the gene matches: 6. Germline CDR1 is SGHRS and CDR2 is YFSETQ. CDR3 region: CASSLGRDRVMNTEAFF. The CDR3 DNA sequence: TGCGCCAGCAGCTTGGGCCGGGACAGGGTAATGAACACTGAAGCTTTCTTT.

The chain uses TRBV7-7 and TRBJ2-5; 9 bases are a match to TRBD1. CDR1 is SSHAT and CDR2 is FNYEAQ in the germline V gene (reference sequence). This CDR3 is built from 14 residues. V shed 5 bases, J shed 5 bases, and the junction held 6 bases outside the gene matches. The DNA of the CDR3 is TGTGCCAGCAGCCTCCGGGACAGGGAGGAGACCCAGTACTTC. Residues: CASSLRDREETQYF.